This T cell receptor beta chain comes out of a study of regulatory T cells in long-lasting Graves disease. Study at large: Positive TSH receptor antibodies alongside over 5 years of antithyroid drugs were what marked Graves' disease as persistent.

Study findings and constraints: The study found TRBV28, TRBJ1-2 and TRBJ2-5 favored in persistent disease.

Regarding time point: persistent/refractory GD, antithyroid drugs over 5 years with positive TRAb. PBMC RNA was the source of the TCR library. The CDR3 extends over 13 amino acids. Trimming left V 8 bases short and J 2 bases short, with 12 bases between. CDR1 and CDR2 (germline): SNHLY, FYNNEI. Researchers made TCR beta libraries by using iRepertoire HTBI primers and running Arm-PCR on CDR3 regions. Authors' analysis steps: Gene usage covered some 60 TRBV and 14 to 15 TRBJ segments. TCRdb ran MiXCR on the multiplex PCR reads and lists one entry per CDR3 protein. The V and J calls here are based on TCRdb, not the publication. The repertoire consists of 400,000 to 450,000 distinct CDR3 sequences, with about a quarter occurring once and the leading ten covering approximately 28%. This clonotype was detected ten times or more. Its specificity is unknown.

This clonotype originated in a female donor with Graves disease. The chain combines TRBV2 with TRBJ2-5; TRBD2 might be the D (6 bases). The sequencing here drew on peripheral blood mononuclear cells (PBMCs), taken when the disease was refractory, from a patient treated with antithyroid drugs. The CDR3 spells CASWETSQETQYF. CDR3 coding DNA: TGTGCCAGCTGGGAGACTAGTCAAGAGACCCAGTACTTC. The complete variable domain, with remaining parts taken from reference TRBV2 and TRBJ2-5, reads EPEVTQTPSHQVTQMGQEVILRCVPISNHLYFYWYRQILGQKVEFLVSFYNNEISEKSEIFDDQFSVERPDGSNFTLKIRSTKLEDSAMYFCASWETSQETQYFGPGTRLLVL.